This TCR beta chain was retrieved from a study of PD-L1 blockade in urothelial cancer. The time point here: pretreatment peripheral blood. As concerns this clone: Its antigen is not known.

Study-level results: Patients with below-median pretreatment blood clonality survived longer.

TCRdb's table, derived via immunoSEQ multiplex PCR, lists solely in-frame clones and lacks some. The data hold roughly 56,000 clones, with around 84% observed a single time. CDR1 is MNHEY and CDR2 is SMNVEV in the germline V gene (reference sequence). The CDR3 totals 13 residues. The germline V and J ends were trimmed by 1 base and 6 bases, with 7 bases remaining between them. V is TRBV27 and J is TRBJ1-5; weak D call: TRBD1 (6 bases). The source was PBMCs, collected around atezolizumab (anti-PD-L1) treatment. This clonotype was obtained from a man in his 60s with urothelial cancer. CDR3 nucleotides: TGTGCCAGCAGTTTATTGGGGGCTCAGCCCCAGCATTTT. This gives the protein CASSLLGAQPQHF.